Each of the 28 T cell receptor beta chains below was sequenced from the same sample in a study of neoadjuvant anti-PD-1 for oral cavity cancer. The repertoire was sequenced with immunoSEQ multiplex PCR; TCRdb's copy has only in-frame clones and lacks some. In the table there are around 70,000 clones, 80% to 90% of which are singletons. Documented time point: after neoadjuvant nivolumab, at surgical resection. This specimen consisted of PBMCs, obtained after nivolumab (anti-PD-1) treatment. Source of these receptors: a person aged 40 to 85 with oral cavity squamous cell carcinoma.

The gene calls are TRBV15 and TRBJ2-5; D is unclear. Germline V lookup: CDR1 LNHNV, CDR2 YYDKDF (reference sequence). Between the trimmed V and J ends, which lost 3 bases and 2 bases, there was a span of 13 bases. This CDR3 has 15 residues. The CDR3 loop reads CATSSGDRFQETQYF. CDR3 bases: TGTGCCACCAGCAGTGGAGATCGCTTTCAAGAGACCCAGTACTTC.

V gene TRBV28 combines with J gene TRBJ2-1; 9 bases map to TRBD2. With V trimmed by 5 bases and J by 0 bases, 2 bases remained unmatched. This CDR3 is 15 amino acids long. Germline assignment: CDR1 MDHEN and CDR2 SYDVKM. CDR3 loop: CASSLAGSSYNEQFF. The CDR3 region has the DNA TGTGCCAGCAGTCTAGCGGGAAGCTCCTACAATGAGCAGTTCTTC.

This clone was seen just once. The V gene is TRBV30, the J gene TRBJ2-4, with D possibly TRBD2 on 5 matching bases. Per the germline V gene, CDR1 is GTSNPN and CDR2 is SVGIG (reference sequence). The V end lost 2 bases, the J end lost 0 bases, and 14 bases lay between the germline ends. This CDR3 is built from 16 residues. The CDR3 reads CAWSNPGSLAKNIQYF. CDR3 DNA sequence: TGTGCCTGGAGTAACCCGGGAAGCTTAGCCAAAAACATTCAGTACTTC.

V usage is TRBV30 and J usage is TRBJ1-1; D perhaps matches TRBD1 (5 bases). The CDR3 spans 13 residues. Germline values: CDR1 GTSNPN, CDR2 SVGIG (reference sequence). With 5 bases removed from V and 2 bases from J, the gap between germline ends came to 12 bases. The chain's CDR3 is CAWVGLSNTEAFF. The CDR3 region has the DNA TGTGCCTGGGTGGGACTGTCAAACACTGAAGCTTTCTTT.

The gene calls are TRBV10-1 and TRBJ2-1; possibly TRBD2 for D (6 bases). This CDR3 comprises 14 residues. Germline CDR1 WNHNN, CDR2 SYGVQD (reference sequence). Between the trimmed V and J ends, which lost 3 bases and 4 bases, there was a span of 10 bases. The DNA for the CDR3 is TGCGCCAGCAGTGACGGGGCGGGATACAATGAGCAGTTCTTC. Encoded protein: CASSDGAGYNEQFF.

This clone was picked up one time. This chain uses TRBV6-1 with TRBJ2-1, with TRBD1 identical over 8 bases. CDR3 length equals 14 residues. V lost 7 bases, J lost 3 bases, and 5 bases stayed unmatched. From germline, CDR1 is MNHNS and CDR2 SASEGT. CDR3 sequence (DNA): TGTGCCAGCACTGTACAGGGGGGCTACAATGAGCAGTTCTTC. Encoded protein: CASTVQGGYNEQFF.

The gene calls are TRBV19 and TRBJ2-7; D is perhaps TRBD2 (6 bases). CDR3 length: 14 amino acids. Germline V gene data show CDR1 as LNHDA and CDR2 as SQIVND (reference sequence). Trimming pared 5 bases from V and 3 bases from J, leaving 14 bases between. The CDR3 protein is CASSSWAGNYEQYF. The CDR3 DNA is TGTGCCAGTAGTTCATGGGCGGGAAACTACGAGCAGTACTTC.

The chain recombines TRBV27 with TRBJ1-4; a possible D gene is TRBD1 (6 bases). Between the trimmed V and J ends, which lost 6 bases and 8 bases, there was a span of 16 bases. In germline, CDR1 is MNHEY, CDR2 SMNVEV (reference sequence). The CDR3 length is 14 residues. This chain's CDR3 is CASRNRAGIEKLFF. The CDR3 DNA reads as TGTGCCAGCAGGAACAGGGCGGGGATCGAAAAACTGTTTTTT.

The V gene is TRBV6-6, the J gene TRBJ2-6, with TRBD1 matching over 7 bases. V lost 7 bases and J lost 0; bases outside the gene matches: 6. CDR3 length: 16 residues. From germline, CDR1 is MNHNY and CDR2 SVGAGI (reference sequence). The CDR3 sequence is CASTISGGSGANVLTF. As DNA, the CDR3 is TGTGCCAGCACCATTTCAGGGGGCTCTGGGGCCAACGTCCTGACTTTC.

The chain carries TRBV4-2 and TRBJ1-5, with D possibly being TRBD1 (6 bases). Germline V gene lookup returns CDR1 LGHNA and CDR2 YNFKEQ. The CDR3 covers 16 residues. Trimming took 2 bases from V and 0 from J, leaving 11 bases between them. CDR3 DNA: TGTGCCAGCAGCCAAAGTGGACAGAATAGCAATCAGCCCCAGCATTTT. This sequence encodes CASSQSGQNSNQPQHF.

The chain couples TRBV9 to TRBJ1-1; D gene unclear. The V gene's germline CDR1 is SGDLS and CDR2 YYNGEE. V dropped 2 bases and J dropped 1 base, with 6 bases sitting between them. The CDR3 totals 13 residues. Written as DNA, the CDR3 is TGTGCCAGCAGCGTCGACCGGAACACTGAAGCTTTCTTT. It codes for CASSVDRNTEAFF.

As regards this clone: Other DNA sequences in this sample translate to the same CDR3. The V call is TRBV6-6, the J call TRBJ1-1; TRBD1 aligns across 8 bases. The trim removed 5 bases at V and 1 base at J, leaving 6 bases unmatched. This CDR3 region has 15 residues. Germline V lookup: CDR1 MNHNY, CDR2 SVGAGI (reference sequence). Written as DNA, the CDR3 is TGTGCCAGCAGTCCGTCCGGGACAGGGAACACTGAAGCTTTCTTT. Translating gives CASSPSGTGNTEAFF.

This chain connects TRBV7-6 to TRBJ2-1; D is unclear. This CDR3 is 15 amino acids long. Between the trimmed V and J ends, which lost 7 bases and 0 bases, there was a span of 13 bases. Germline CDR1 and CDR2: SGHVS and FNYEAQ. CDR3 protein: CASIKDESSYNEQFF. DNA of the CDR3: TGTGCCAGCATAAAAGACGAAAGCTCCTACAATGAGCAGTTCTTC.

The CDR3 sequence: CASIGIGYYGYTF. CDR3 nucleotide sequence: TGTGCCAGTATCGGAATCGGATACTATGGCTACACCTTC. This chain connects TRBV19 to TRBJ1-2, with D hard to call. Trimming shortened V by 7 bases and J by 3 bases, and 12 bases separated the two germline ends. Per the germline V gene, CDR1 is LNHDA and CDR2 is SQIVND (reference sequence). There are 13 residues in the CDR3.

This chain uses TRBV2 with TRBJ1-2; no clear D. Germline-derived CDR1 and CDR2 are SNHLY and FYNNEI. The germline V and J ends were trimmed by 8 bases and 6 bases, with 13 bases remaining between them. CDR3 size: 12 residues. The CDR3 DNA is TGTGCCAGCGGGGAGACGGGAAATGGCTACACCTTC. It codes for CASGETGNGYTF. The full variable domain, its missing parts supplied by reference TRBV2 and TRBJ1-2, is EPEVTQTPSHQVTQMGQEVILRCVPISNHLYFYWYRQILGQKVEFLVSFYNNEISEKSEIFDDQFSVERPDGSNFTLKIRSTKLEDSAMYFCASGETGNGYTFGSGTRLTVV.

This sequence joins TRBV5-1 and TRBJ2-7; 11 nucleotides match TRBD2. Germline CDR1 SGHRS, CDR2 YFSETQ. This CDR3 comprises 16 residues. Trimming cost V 4 bases and J 0 bases; bases outside gene matches: 6. The CDR3 reads CASSTGTSGSSYEQYF. CDR3 coding DNA: TGCGCCAGCAGCACCGGGACTAGCGGTAGCTCCTACGAGCAGTACTTC.

This chain joins TRBV30 and TRBJ2-3; 8 bases line up with TRBD2. Germline V gives CDR1 GTSNPN, CDR2 SVGIG (reference sequence). The CDR3 is 15 amino acids. The ends lost 5 bases at V and 2 bases at J; junction bases unmatched: 9. The CDR3 DNA follows: TGTGCCTGGGTACGGGGGGGATTCCCCACAGATACGCAGTATTTT. It encodes CAWVRGGFPTDTQYF.

This chain connects TRBV6-5 to TRBJ2-5; D gene unclear. Germline loops: CDR1 MNHEY, CDR2 SVGAGI. The CDR3 consists of 14 residues. Trimming left V 7 bases short and J 2 bases short, with 14 bases between. The CDR3 region has the DNA TGTGCCAGCAAAGCCGGACCCTCGCAAGAGACCCAGTACTTC. It translates to CASKAGPSQETQYF.

The rearrangement uses TRBV30 and TRBJ1-2; the D is unclear. Germline V gives CDR1 GTSNPN, CDR2 SVGIG (reference sequence). CDR3 length: 15 amino acids. The V end lost 0 bases, the J end lost 4 bases, and 15 bases lay between the germline ends. The DNA of the CDR3 is TGTGCCTGGAGTGTACATCGGGTAACACCCTATGGCTACACCTTC. It yields the protein CAWSVHRVTPYGYTF.

The genes are TRBV13 and TRBJ1-4, with D possibly TRBD1 on 5 matching bases. The CDR3 runs to 14 residues. Trimming stripped 6 bases from V and 5 bases from J, with 13 bases between. Looked up from germline, CDR1 is PRHDT and CDR2 is FYEKMQ (reference sequence). CDR3: CASRLAGTNEKLFF. DNA for the CDR3: TGTGCCAGCAGGTTGGCAGGGACCAATGAAAAACTGTTTTTT.

The gene calls are TRBV5-1 and TRBJ2-7; D remains unclear. The V gene lost 0 bases and the J gene lost 2 bases, with 9 bases spanning the gap. CDR3 length equals 14 residues. The germline CDR1 and CDR2 sequences are SGHRS and YFSETQ. CDR3: CASSLGANAYEQYF. Written as DNA, the CDR3 is TGCGCCAGCAGCTTGGGGGCTAACGCCTACGAGCAGTACTTC.

This chain links TRBV5-4 with TRBJ2-1, with TRBD2 matching over 14 bases. This CDR3 region has 16 residues. The germline V gene encodes CDR1 SGHNT and CDR2 YYREEE (reference sequence). The CDR3 DNA reads as TGTGCGACCGGGGGGACTAGCGGGAGCGCCTACAATGAGCAGTTCTTC. Translating it yields CATGGTSGSAYNEQFF. Full variable domain (rest looked up from reference TRBV5-4 and TRBJ2-1): ETGVTQSPTHLIKTRGQQVTLRCSSQSGHNTVSWYQQALGQGPQFIFQYYREEENGRGNFPPRFSGLQFPNYSSELNVNALELDDSALYLCATGGTSGSAYNEQFFGPGTRLTVL.

Only one count was recorded for this clone. The genes are TRBV5-1 and TRBJ2-3, with D possibly matching TRBD2 (6 bases). This CDR3 has 15 amino acids. CDR1 and CDR2 from the germline V gene are SGHRS and YFSETQ. V was trimmed by 0 bases and J by 0 bases, leaving 8 bases between them. CDR3 bases: TGCGCCAGCAGCTTGGGTGGGACTAGCACAGATACGCAGTATTTT. Its translation: CASSLGGTSTDTQYF.

The V and J genes are TRBV2 and TRBJ2-7; D gene uncertain. CDR3 length: 14 residues. V was pared by 6 bases and J by 0 bases, with 12 bases between. Per the germline V gene, CDR1 is SNHLY and CDR2 is FYNNEI. CDR3 coding DNA: TGTGCCAGCAGCTTGCAGACCTACTCCTACGAGCAGTACTTC. It yields the protein CASSLQTYSYEQYF.

The chain uses TRBV10-3 and TRBJ2-1; 10 bases are shared with TRBD2. Trimming removed 3 bases from V and 5 bases from J; junction bases left unmatched: 13. Germline CDR1 and CDR2: ENHRY and SYGVKD. CDR3 length equals 18 residues. The CDR3 DNA is TGTGCCATCAGTGACTTCGTAGGTCTAGCGGGAGACGACAATGAGCAGTTCTTC. Encoded protein: CAISDFVGLAGDDNEQFF.

The chain employs TRBV6-5 and TRBJ2-6; D tentatively fits TRBD1 or TRBD2 (6 bases each). Trimming removed 0 bases from V and 12 bases from J, with 18 bases in between. The CDR3 is 16 amino acids. Germline V lookup: CDR1 MNHEY, CDR2 SVGAGI. CDR3 sequence: CASSYSSGQGRIVLTF. In DNA form, the CDR3 reads TGTGCCAGCAGTTACTCCTCCGGGCAGGGGAGGATCGTCCTGACTTTC.

This clone was detected once. This rearrangement joins TRBV5-4 to TRBJ2-6; D is undetermined. Trimming stripped 4 bases from V and 0 bases from J, with 8 bases between. The CDR3 has 15 residues. From germline, CDR1 is SGHNT and CDR2 YYREEE (reference sequence). The CDR3 here is CASSRDTSGANVLTF. The CDR3 DNA reads as TGTGCCAGCAGCCGAGACACCTCTGGGGCCAACGTCCTGACTTTC. Variable domain in full (rest from reference TRBV5-4 and TRBJ2-6): ETGVTQSPTHLIKTRGQQVTLRCSSQSGHNTVSWYQQALGQGPQFIFQYYREEENGRGNFPPRFSGLQFPNYSSELNVNALELDDSALYLCASSRDTSGANVLTFGAGSRLTVL.

The J gene is TRBJ2-2, the V gene TRBV2; 9 bases agree with TRBD1. The CDR3 extends over 17 amino acids. With 0 bases clipped from V and 2 bases from J, the junction kept 4 bases outside the gene matches. CDR1 and CDR2 from the germline V gene are SNHLY and FYNNEI. The CDR3 DNA reads TGTGCCAGCAGTGAAGCCCCGGGACAGGGAAACACCGGGGAGCTGTTTTTT. Its protein product is CASSEAPGQGNTGELFF.